This T cell receptor beta chain was recorded in a study of blood T cell repertoires in COVID-19. Study context: Researchers got acute and convalescent COVID-19 samples from the United States, Italy and Spain. From T cells, B-cell-depleted T cells, or PBMCs came the material, which was cDNA or gDNA.

Germline lookup yields CDR1 SGHRS and CDR2 YFSETQ. The ends were cut back, 4 bases at V and 2 bases at J, with 9 bases in the middle. The CDR3 covers 13 residues. In the original analysis: By means of reference gene primer amplification, nucleated cell counts were estimated. The method was immunoSEQ multiplex PCR; TCRdb's version includes in-frame clones alone and lacks a portion of them. V, J and clone size are those of that table, while D and trimming were read from the DNA. The sample carries 110,000 to 150,000 clones, 75% to 90% recorded once. V is TRBV5-1 and J is TRBJ2-5; the D gene is possibly TRBD1 (5 bases). The material sequenced was peripheral blood. This sequence was found in an older woman with active COVID-19. The DNA for the CDR3 is TGCGCCAGCAGCCAGGGCGGACAAGAGACCCAGTACTTC. It is translated as CASSQGGQETQYF.